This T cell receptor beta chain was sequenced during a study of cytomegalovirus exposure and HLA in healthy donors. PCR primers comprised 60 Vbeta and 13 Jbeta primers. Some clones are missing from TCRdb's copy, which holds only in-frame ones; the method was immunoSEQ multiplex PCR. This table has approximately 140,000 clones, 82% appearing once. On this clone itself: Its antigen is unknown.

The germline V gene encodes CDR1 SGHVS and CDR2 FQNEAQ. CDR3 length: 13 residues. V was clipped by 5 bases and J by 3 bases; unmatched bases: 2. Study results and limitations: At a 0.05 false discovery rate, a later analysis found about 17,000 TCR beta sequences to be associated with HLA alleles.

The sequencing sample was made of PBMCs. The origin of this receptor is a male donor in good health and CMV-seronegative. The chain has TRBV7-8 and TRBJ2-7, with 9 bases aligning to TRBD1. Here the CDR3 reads CASSEDRGYEQYF. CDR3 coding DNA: TGTGCCAGCAGCGAGGACAGGGGCTACGAGCAGTACTTC.